The text below deals with one T cell receptor (beta chain). What it recognizes is unknown. This same CDR3 is encoded by further DNA sequences in the sample. Sequencing used immunoSEQ multiplex PCR; TCRdb keeps in-frame clones, though not all of them. The data show 60,000 to 65,000 clones, with roughly 84% seen just once and about 7% held by the top ten. This entry is derived from a study of T cell responses to AZD1222 COVID-19 vaccine. Study-level points and caveats: Spike-specific TCRs gained breadth and depth after people received two AZD1222 doses. It was only six AZD1222 recipients who were seropositive at baseline.

V was shortened by 5 bases and J by 8 bases, with 9 bases between the two germline ends. CDR3 length: 12 residues. The germline gives CDR1 SGHTA, CDR2 FQGNSA. The starting material was peripheral blood, obtained on day 0 of AZD1222 vaccination. The receptor comes from an adult in good health. The chain employs TRBV7-2 and TRBJ1-4; weak D call: TRBD1 (5 bases). The CDR3 protein is CASSPQGEKLFF. The CDR3 DNA reads TGTGCCAGCAGCCCCCAGGGAGAAAAACTGTTTTTT.